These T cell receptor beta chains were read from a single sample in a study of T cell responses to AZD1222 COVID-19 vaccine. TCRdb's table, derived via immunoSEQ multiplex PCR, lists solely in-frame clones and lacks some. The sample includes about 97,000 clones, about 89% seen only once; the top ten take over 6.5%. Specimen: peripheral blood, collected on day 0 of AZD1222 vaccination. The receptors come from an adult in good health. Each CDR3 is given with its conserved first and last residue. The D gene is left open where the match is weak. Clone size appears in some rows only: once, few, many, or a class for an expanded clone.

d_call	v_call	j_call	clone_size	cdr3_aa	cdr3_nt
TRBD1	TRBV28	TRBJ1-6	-	CASSLLGQGLHF	TGTGCCAGCAGTTTATTGGGACAGGGCCTCCACTTT
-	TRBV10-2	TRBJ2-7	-	CASSESRGGILNF	TGCGCCAGCAGTGAATCCAGGGGGGGGATCTTGAACTTC
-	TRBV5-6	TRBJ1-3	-	CASSLESPVNTIYF	TGTGCCAGCAGCTTGGAGTCGCCGGTAAACACCATATATTTT
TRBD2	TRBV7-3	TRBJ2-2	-	CASSRQLAGNTGELFF	TGTGCCAGCAGCCGACAACTAGCGGGAAACACCGGGGAGCTGTTTTTT
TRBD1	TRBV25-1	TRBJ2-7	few	CASSVTGTGFEEQYF	TGTGCCAGCAGTGTCACCGGGACAGGGTTCGAGGAACAGTACTTC
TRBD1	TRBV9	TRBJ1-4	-	CASSVDRGSEKLFF	TGTGCCAGCAGCGTAGACAGGGGTTCTGAAAAACTGTTTTTT
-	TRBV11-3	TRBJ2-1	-	CASSPARGYNEQFF	TGTGCCAGCAGCCCAGCCAGGGGCTACAATGAGCAGTTCTTC
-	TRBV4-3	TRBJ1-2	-	CASSRTGLVANYGYTF	TGCGCCAGCAGCCGAACGGGACTTGTAGCTAACTATGGCTACACCTTC
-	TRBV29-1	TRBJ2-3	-	CSVRGGAQSGDTQYF	TGCAGCGTGAGGGGGGGGGCCCAGAGCGGAGATACGCAGTATTTT
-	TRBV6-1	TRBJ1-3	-	CASSDRASGRGNTIYF	TGTGCCAGCAGTGACAGGGCCAGCGGGAGGGGAAACACCATATATTTT
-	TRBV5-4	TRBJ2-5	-	CASSLAEQGTETQYF	TGTGCCAGCAGCTTGGCGGAACAGGGCACCGAGACCCAGTACTTC
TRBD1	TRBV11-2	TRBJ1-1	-	CASSLEAGGNTEAFF	TGTGCCAGCAGCTTAGAAGCAGGGGGGAACACTGAAGCTTTCTTT
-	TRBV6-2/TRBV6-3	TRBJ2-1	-	CASSPDSYNEQFF	TGTGCCAGCAGCCCTGACAGCTACAATGAGCAGTTCTTC
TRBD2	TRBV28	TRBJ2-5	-	CASIAGGPGETQYF	TGTGCCAGCATAGCGGGGGGGCCTGGGGAGACCCAGTACTTC
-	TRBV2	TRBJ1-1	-	CASTAQGNQAEAFF	TGTGCCAGCACCGCACAGGGTAACCAGGCTGAAGCTTTCTTT
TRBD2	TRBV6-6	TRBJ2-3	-	CASAAGAGDIADTQYF	TGTGCCAGTGCGGCTGGGGCGGGAGATATCGCAGATACGCAGTATTTT
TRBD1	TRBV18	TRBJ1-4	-	CASSPTQQGTGAEKLFF	TGTGCCAGCTCACCAACTCAACAGGGGACAGGGGCTGAAAAACTGTTTTTT
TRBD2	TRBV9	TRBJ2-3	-	CASSKRLAGVSDTQYF	TGTGCCAGCAGCAAACGACTAGCGGGAGTCTCAGATACGCAGTATTTT
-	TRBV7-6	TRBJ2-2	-	CASSLVSDTGELFF	TGTGCCAGCAGCTTAGTTAGCGACACCGGGGAGCTGTTTTTT
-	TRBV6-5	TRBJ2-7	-	CASSYGENLYEQYF	TGTGCCAGCAGTTACGGAGAGAACTTGTACGAGCAGTACTTC
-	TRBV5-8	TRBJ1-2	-	CASSFGRNYGYTF	TGTGCCAGCAGCTTTGGCCGAAACTATGGCTACACCTTC
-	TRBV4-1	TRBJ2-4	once	CASSRWEDLAKNIQYF	TGCGCCAGCAGCAGATGGGAAGATCTAGCCAAAAACATTCAGTACTTC
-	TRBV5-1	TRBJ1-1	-	CASSQEGLRGTEAFF	TGCGCCAGCAGCCAGGAGGGACTCAGAGGTACTGAAGCTTTCTTT
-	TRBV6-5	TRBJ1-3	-	CASSLGGASGNTIYF	TGTGCCAGCAGTTTGGGGGGTGCGTCTGGAAACACCATATATTTT
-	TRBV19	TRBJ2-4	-	CASSINGQSKNIQYF	TGTGCCAGTAGTATTAATGGACAGAGCAAAAACATTCAGTACTTC
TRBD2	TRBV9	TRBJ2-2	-	CASTRRGDPNTGELFF	TGTGCCAGCACCAGGCGGGGGGATCCGAACACCGGGGAGCTGTTTTTT
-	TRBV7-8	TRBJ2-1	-	CASSFRQDNEQFF	TGTGCCAGCAGCTTTCGACAGGACAATGAGCAGTTCTTC
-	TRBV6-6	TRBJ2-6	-	CASSSRVSGANVLTF	TGTGCCAGCAGTTCCAGGGTTTCGGGGGCCAACGTCCTGACTTTC
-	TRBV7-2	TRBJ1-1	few	CASSPGLANTEAFF	TGTGCCAGCAGCCCGGGGCTGGCTAACACTGAAGCTTTCTTT
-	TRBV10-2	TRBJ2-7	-	CASSDGTFSYEQYF	TGCGCCAGCAGTGACGGGACTTTTTCCTACGAGCAGTACTTC
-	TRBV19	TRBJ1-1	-	CASNGGWGNTEAFF	TGTGCCAGTAATGGGGGATGGGGGAACACTGAAGCTTTCTTT
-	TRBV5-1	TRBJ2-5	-	CASSLEAVQETQYF	TGCGCCAGCAGCTTGGAAGCGGTCCAAGAGACCCAGTACTTC
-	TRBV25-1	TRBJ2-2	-	CASSEYGGTGELFF	TGTGCCAGCAGTGAATATGGGGGGACCGGGGAGCTGTTTTTT
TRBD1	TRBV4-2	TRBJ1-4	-	CASSHSPRGANEKLFF	TGTGCCAGCAGCCACTCTCCCAGGGGGGCTAATGAAAAACTGTTTTTT
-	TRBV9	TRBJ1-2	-	CASSVGVEGGYTF	TGTGCCAGCAGCGTAGGGGTCGAGGGTGGCTACACCTTC
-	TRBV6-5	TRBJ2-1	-	CASSYRGAHLDEQFF	TGTGCCAGCAGTTACAGAGGTGCCCACTTGGATGAGCAGTTCTTC
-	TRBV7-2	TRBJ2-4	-	CASSLGGGSGFIQYF	TGTGCCAGCAGCTTAGGGGGGGGCAGCGGGTTCATTCAGTACTTC
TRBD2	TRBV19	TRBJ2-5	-	CASSPRTSGGRGTQYF	TGTGCCAGTAGTCCACGGACTAGCGGGGGTCGGGGGACCCAGTACTTC
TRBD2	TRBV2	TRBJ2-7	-	CASSKPGLAGGRSSYEQYF	TGTGCCAGTAGTAAGCCGGGACTAGCGGGGGGTAGAAGCTCCTACGAGCAGTACTTC
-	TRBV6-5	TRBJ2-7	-	CASSSPRQPYEQYF	TGTGCCAGCAGTTCACCCCGACAGCCCTACGAGCAGTACTTC
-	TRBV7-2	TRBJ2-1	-	CASSLGGTFTYNEQFF	TGTGCCAGCAGCTTAGGTGGGACATTTACCTACAATGAGCAGTTCTTC
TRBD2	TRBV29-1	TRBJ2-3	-	CSVVTSGTGDTQYF	TGCAGCGTTGTGACTAGCGGAACCGGGGATACGCAGTATTTT
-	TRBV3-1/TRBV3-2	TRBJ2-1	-	CASSQDWTGQFF	TGTGCCAGCAGCCAAGATTGGACGGGGCAGTTCTTC
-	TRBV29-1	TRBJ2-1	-	CSEEQGKDEQFF	TGCAGCGAAGAGCAGGGTAAAGATGAGCAGTTCTTC
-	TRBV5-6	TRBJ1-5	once	CASSSQGVGNQPQHF	TGTGCCAGCAGCTCACAGGGCGTAGGAAATCAGCCCCAGCATTTT
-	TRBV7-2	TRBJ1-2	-	CASSLGVSANYGYTF	TGTGCCAGCAGCTTAGGAGTCTCAGCTAACTATGGCTACACCTTC
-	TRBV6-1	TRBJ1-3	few	CASSEASPAFSGNTIYF	TGTGCCAGCAGTGAAGCGTCCCCGGCCTTCTCTGGAAACACCATATATTTT
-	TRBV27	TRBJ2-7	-	CASRRTGAYEQYF	TGTGCCAGCAGACGGACGGGAGCCTACGAGCAGTACTTC
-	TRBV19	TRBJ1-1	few	CASSISRAEAFF	TGTGCCAGTAGTATCTCTAGGGCTGAAGCTTTCTTT
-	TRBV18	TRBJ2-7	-	CASSPWTGGIKDEQYF	TGTGCCAGCTCACCTTGGACTGGCGGGATAAAGGACGAGCAGTACTTC
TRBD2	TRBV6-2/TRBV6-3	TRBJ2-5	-	CASSFGGGRQETQYF	TGTGCCAGCAGTTTCGGCGGGGGACGACAAGAGACCCAGTACTTC